This passage covers 18 T cell receptor beta chains from one sample sequenced in a study of CD8 T cells in ankylosing spondylitis. One entry per CDR3 protein, called by TCRdb with MiXCR from the 5' RACE reads. The sample lists some 220,000 distinct CDR3 sequences; approximately 10% were seen once. The sequencing sample was made of blood, either unsorted or a sorted T cell fraction (not recorded which). These TCRs come from a male donor with ankylosing spondylitis or in good health (not recorded which).

Many counts were recorded for this clonotype. This chain uses TRBV12-3 or TRBV12-4 with TRBJ1-2; 7 bases are a match to TRBD1. The CDR3 length is 12 residues. V lost 7 bases, J lost 5 bases, and 4 bases stayed unmatched. The CDR3 spells CASTGQEYGYTF. CDR3 nucleotide sequence: TGTGCCAGCACTGGACAGGAATATGGCTACACCTTC.

The genes are TRBV18 and TRBJ1-1, with 8 bases lining up with TRBD1. V dropped 5 bases and J dropped 2; count of bases not matched to a gene: 13. Germline V gene sequence: CDR1 KGHSH, CDR2 LQKENI. The CDR3 sequence is 17 residues long. CDR3: CASSSVVVTGANTEAFF. CDR3 nucleotides: TGTGCCAGCTCATCCGTAGTTGTGACAGGGGCAAACACTGAAGCTTTCTTT.

The chain uses TRBV10-1 and TRBJ2-2; 7 bases map to TRBD2. Losses at the gene ends were 0 bases for V and 5 bases for J; bases not matched to a gene: 3. Germline CDR1 is WNHNN and CDR2 is SYGVQD (reference sequence). The CDR3 loop spans 15 amino acids. The CDR3 sequence is CASSESRLATGELFF. The CDR3 DNA reads TGCGCCAGCAGTGAGTCGCGACTAGCTACCGGGGAGCTGTTTTTT.

The table lists this clonotype with many counts. The V and J genes are TRBV4-2 and TRBJ2-1; TRBD2 agrees at 10 bases. The germline V gene encodes CDR1 LGHNA and CDR2 YNFKEQ. The J segment lost 0 bases and the V segment lost 4 bases, leaving 6 bases of the junction unmatched. The CDR3 covers 17 residues. Here the CDR3 DNA reads TGTGCCAGCAGCCGGGGGGCTAGCGGGAGCTCCTACAATGAGCAGTTCTTC. Translating it yields CASSRGASGSSYNEQFF.

J is TRBJ1-2 and V is TRBV19; D remains unclear. Trimming left V 2 bases short and J 7 bases short, with 14 bases between. The CDR3 spans 14 residues. Germline CDR1 reads LNHDA; CDR2 reads SQIVND (reference sequence). In DNA, the CDR3 is TGTGCCAGTAGTATATACGCCCGCGGACGTGGCTACACCTTC. Its translation is CASSIYARGRGYTF.

The V call is TRBV10-2, the J call TRBJ2-1, with 8 bases that match TRBD2. The CDR3 is 14 residues long. The ends lost 7 bases at V and 0 bases at J; junction bases unmatched: 2. CDR1 and CDR2 (germline): WSHSY, SAAADI. CDR3 sequence (DNA): TGCGCCAGCATTGCGGGGGGCTCCTACAATGAGCAGTTCTTC. Protein sequence: CASIAGGSYNEQFF.

This clonotype has at least ten counts. The junction shows a germline mismatch at one end, possibly a read error. The V and J genes are TRBV7-7 and TRBJ1-1; D remains unclear. The CDR3 has 13 amino acids. Germline V gene data show CDR1 as SSHAT and CDR2 as FNYEAQ (reference sequence). The CDR3 reads CASSRGVNTEAFF. CDR3 in DNA: TGCGCCAGCAGTCGTGGAGTGAACACTGAAGCTTTCTTT.

This clonotype occurred a few times. CDR3 region: CASSPSRDRVVNTEAFF. As DNA, the CDR3 is TGTGCCAGCAGTCCGTCCCGGGACAGGGTTGTGAACACTGAAGCTTTCTTT. The V and J genes are TRBV27 and TRBJ1-1, with TRBD1 identical over 9 bases. The V and J ends lost 5 bases and 0 bases, in that order; junction bases with no gene match: 10. Germline-derived CDR1 and CDR2 are MNHEY and SMNVEV (reference sequence). The length of the CDR3 is 17 residues.

This clonotype has more than one count but fewer than ten. Possible read error: a much larger clone is one base away. The V gene is TRBV5-1, the J gene TRBJ2-7; no reliable D call. This CDR3 is built from 14 residues. Germline CDR1 and CDR2: SGHRS and YFSETQ. CDR3 nucleotide sequence: TGCGGCAGCAGCTTGAGGTTGGGGTCCTACGAGCAGTACTTC. Translating gives CGSSLRLGSYEQYF.

The genes are TRBV7-2 and TRBJ1-1; D gene uncertain. Between the trimmed V and J ends, which lost 3 bases and 1 base, there was a span of 9 bases. In germline, CDR1 is SGHTA, CDR2 FQGNSA. There are 14 residues in the CDR3. CDR3 in DNA: TGTGCCAGCAGCTTTTCGAATTCGAACACTGAAGCTTTCTTT. Amino acids: CASSFSNSNTEAFF.

This clonotype showed up many times. The chain employs TRBV20-1 and TRBJ1-1, with a tentative D call TRBD1 (5 bases). This CDR3 has 13 residues. The germline V gene has CDR1 DFQATT and CDR2 SNEGSKA (reference sequence). The CDR3 is CSAAGLSNTEAFF. The DNA for the CDR3 is TGCAGCGCCGCGGGACTCTCGAACACTGAAGCTTTCTTT.

This clonotype was picked up many times. This chain connects TRBV12-3 or TRBV12-4 to TRBJ1-1, with 7 bases fitting TRBD1. The V segment lost 1 base and the J segment 6 bases; nucleotides outside the gene matches: 2. The CDR3 contains 13 residues. CDR3 bases: TGTGCCAGCAGTTTAGGACAGGGCGCTGAAGCTTTCTTT. Its translation is CASSLGQGAEAFF.

This clonotype was detected many times. The J gene is TRBJ2-5, the V gene TRBV5-1; the D is unclear. The ends were cut back, 1 base at V and 4 bases at J, with 8 bases in the middle. CDR3 length: 13 amino acids. The germline CDR1 and CDR2 sequences are SGHRS and YFSETQ. The CDR3 DNA reads as TGCGCCAGCAGCTTGCAAGAAATAGAGACCCAGTACTTC. Translation gives CASSLQEIETQYF.

This clonotype was seen many times. The chain recombines TRBV6-5 with TRBJ2-1, with 10 nucleotides matching TRBD1. V lost 2 bases to trimming and J lost 6 bases; unmatched junction nucleotides: 4. This CDR3 is built from 15 residues. Germline V CDR1 and CDR2: MNHEY, SVGAGI. In nucleotides, the CDR3 is TGTGCCAGCAGTTACCGGGACAGGGGCGCCAATGAGCAGTTCTTC. It encodes CASSYRDRGANEQFF.

This clonotype has at least ten counts. V gene TRBV12-3 or TRBV12-4 combines with J gene TRBJ1-5, with 7 bases fitting TRBD1. The V segment lost 6 bases and the J segment 5 bases; nucleotides outside the gene matches: 13. The CDR3 totals 16 residues. Here the CDR3 DNA reads TGTGCCAGCAGCTGGAGGAGCGGGACAGCCGATCAGCCCCAGCATTTT. Its translation: CASSWRSGTADQPQHF.

This clonotype was observed a few times. J is TRBJ2-1 and V is TRBV29-1; D remains unclear. The germline V gene has CDR1 SQVTM and CDR2 ANQGSEA. V was pared by 4 bases and J by 12 bases, with 19 bases between. The CDR3 contains 13 residues. The CDR3 here is CSVAPSIGAWQFF. The DNA for the CDR3 is TGCAGCGTTGCCCCCTCTATCGGCGCTTGGCAGTTCTTC.

In its sample, this clonotype was seen many times. V gene TRBV5-1 combines with J gene TRBJ2-7; TRBD2 agrees at 8 bases. The junction had 19 bases not matched to a gene; V was cut back by 8 bases and J by 6 bases. The CDR3 spans 16 residues. Germline CDR1 SGHRS, CDR2 YFSETQ. The CDR3 coding sequence is TGCGCCAGAGGGGCATTCATTAGACGGGAGGGATGCGAGCAGTACTTC. This encodes CARGAFIRREGCEQYF.

This clonotype was counted many times. The rearrangement uses TRBV20-1 and TRBJ2-5; D remains ambiguous. Germline assignment: CDR1 DFQATT and CDR2 SNEGSKA (reference sequence). The length of the CDR3 is 12 residues. Deletions cut 1 base from V and 3 bases from J, with 6 bases between. As DNA, the CDR3 is TGCAGTGCTAGAGGGTGGGAAGAGACCCAGTACTTC. Translated: CSARGWEETQYF.